This T cell receptor beta chain emerged from a study of blood T cell repertoires in COVID-19. For this clone: Germline and junction disagree at one end, which may indicate a read error.

There are 14 residues in the CDR3. Germline CDR1 reads LNHDA; CDR2 reads SQIVND (reference sequence). The protocol was immunoSEQ multiplex PCR, while the TCRdb copy is restricted to in-frame clones and leaves out a portion. The sample shows about 280,000 clones, around 92% of them seen only once. The sequencing input was PBMCs or T cells enriched from blood (not recorded which). This chain uses TRBV19 with TRBJ2-1; 10 nucleotides agree with TRBD2. The sequence was obtained from an older woman who had recovered from COVID-19. The CDR3 spells CASSIAGGLVEQFF. In nucleotides, the CDR3 is TGTGCCAGTAGCATAGCGGGAGGTTTGGTTGAGCAGTTCTTC.